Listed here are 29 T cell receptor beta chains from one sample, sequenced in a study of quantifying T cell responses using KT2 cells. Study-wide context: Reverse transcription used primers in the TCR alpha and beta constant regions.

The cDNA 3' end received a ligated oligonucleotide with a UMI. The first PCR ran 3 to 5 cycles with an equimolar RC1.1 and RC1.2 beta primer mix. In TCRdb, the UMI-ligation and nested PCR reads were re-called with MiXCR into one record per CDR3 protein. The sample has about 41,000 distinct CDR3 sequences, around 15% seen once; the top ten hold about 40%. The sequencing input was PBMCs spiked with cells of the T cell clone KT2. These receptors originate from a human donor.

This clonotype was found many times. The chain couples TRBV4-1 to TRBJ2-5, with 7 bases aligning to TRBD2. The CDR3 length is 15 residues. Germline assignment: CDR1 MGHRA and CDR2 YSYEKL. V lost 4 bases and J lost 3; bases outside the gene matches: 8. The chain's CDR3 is CASSPTSIRKETQYF. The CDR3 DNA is TGCGCCAGCAGCCCGACTAGCATTAGAAAAGAGACCCAGTACTTC.

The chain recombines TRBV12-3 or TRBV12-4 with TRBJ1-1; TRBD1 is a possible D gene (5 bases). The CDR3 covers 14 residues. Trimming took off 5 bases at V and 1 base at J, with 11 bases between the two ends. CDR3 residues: CASSAGPWNTEAFF. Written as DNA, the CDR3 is TGTGCCAGCAGTGCGGGACCCTGGAACACTGAAGCTTTCTTT.

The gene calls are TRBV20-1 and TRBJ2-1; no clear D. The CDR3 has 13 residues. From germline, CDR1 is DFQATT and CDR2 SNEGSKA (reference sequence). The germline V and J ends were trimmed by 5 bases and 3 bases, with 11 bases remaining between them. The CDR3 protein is CSAPSKGYNEQFF. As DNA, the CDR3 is TGCAGTGCTCCCTCGAAAGGCTACAATGAGCAGTTCTTC.

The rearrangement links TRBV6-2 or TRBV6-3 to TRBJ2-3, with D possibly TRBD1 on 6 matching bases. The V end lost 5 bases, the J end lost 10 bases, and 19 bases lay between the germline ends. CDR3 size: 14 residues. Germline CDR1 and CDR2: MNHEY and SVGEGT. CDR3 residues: CASSLLGTRGPQYF. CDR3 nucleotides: TGTGCCAGCAGTCTCCTCGGGACAAGGGGTCCGCAGTATTTT.

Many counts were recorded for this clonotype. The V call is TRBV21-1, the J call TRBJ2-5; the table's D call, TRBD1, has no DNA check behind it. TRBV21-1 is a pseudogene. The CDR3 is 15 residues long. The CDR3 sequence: CASSIRQDYQETQYF. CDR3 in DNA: TGTGCCAGCAGCATCAGACAGGATTACCAAGAGACCCAGTACTTC.

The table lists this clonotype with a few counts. The CDR3 region is CASSLTGQGIGEQFF. The CDR3 region has the DNA TGTGCCAGCAGCTTAACGGGGCAGGGGATAGGAGAGCAGTTCTTC. The chain has TRBV7-3 and TRBJ2-1, with D possibly being TRBD1 (6 bases). The germline V gene has CDR1 SGHTA and CDR2 FQGTGA. There are 15 residues in the CDR3. V dropped 0 bases and J dropped 10 bases, with 16 bases sitting between them.

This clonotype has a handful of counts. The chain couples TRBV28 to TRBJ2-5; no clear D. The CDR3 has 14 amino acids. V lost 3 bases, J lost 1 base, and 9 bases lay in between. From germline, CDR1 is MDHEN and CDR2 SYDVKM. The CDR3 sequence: CASSFNGGQETQYF. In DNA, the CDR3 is TGTGCCAGCAGTTTTAATGGCGGCCAAGAGACCCAGTACTTC.

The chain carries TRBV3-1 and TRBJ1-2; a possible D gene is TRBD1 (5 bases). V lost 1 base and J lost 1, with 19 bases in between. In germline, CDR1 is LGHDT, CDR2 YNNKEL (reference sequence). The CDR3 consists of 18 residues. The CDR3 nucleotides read TGTGCCAGCAGCCAAGCGGGCGGTACAGGAACAGTTAACTATGGCTACACCTTC. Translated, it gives CASSQAGGTGTVNYGYTF.

CDR3 in amino acids: CASSYSREAFF. The CDR3 DNA follows: TGTGCCAGCAGTTACTCGAGGGAAGCTTTCTTT. The chain recombines TRBV6-6 with TRBJ1-1; D is unclear. The length of the CDR3 is 11 residues. From germline, CDR1 is MNHNY and CDR2 SVGAGI (reference sequence). Between the trimmed V and J ends, which lost 0 bases and 8 bases, there was a span of 4 bases.

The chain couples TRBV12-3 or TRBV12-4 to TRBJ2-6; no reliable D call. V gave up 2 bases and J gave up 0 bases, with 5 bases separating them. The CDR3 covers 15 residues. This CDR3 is CASSLSDSGANVLTF. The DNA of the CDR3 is TGTGCCAGCAGTTTAAGCGACTCTGGGGCCAACGTCCTGACTTTC.

CDR3 sequence reads: CAISGGGYEQYF. The CDR3 nucleotides are TGTGCCATCAGTGGTGGAGGCTACGAGCAGTACTTC. The J gene is TRBJ2-7, the V gene TRBV10-3, with D perhaps matching TRBD2 (5 bases). The CDR3 consists of 12 residues. V was trimmed by 4 bases and J by 3 bases, leaving 7 bases between them. CDR1 and CDR2 (germline): ENHRY, SYGVKD.

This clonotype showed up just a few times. CDR3 nucleotides: TGTGCCAGCAGTTTTGCCCACCCCGGGAACACCATATATTTT. Its protein is CASSFAHPGNTIYF. The V gene is TRBV12-3 or TRBV12-4, the J gene TRBJ1-3; D gene unclear. CDR3 size: 14 residues. Trimming pared 3 bases from V and 7 bases from J, leaving 13 bases between.

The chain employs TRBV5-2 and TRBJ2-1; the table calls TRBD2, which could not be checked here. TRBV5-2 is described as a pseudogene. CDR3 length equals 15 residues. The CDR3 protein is CASNQEGRTYNEQFF. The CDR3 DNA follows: TGTGCCAGCAACCAGGAGGGAAGGACCTACAATGAGCAGTTCTTC.

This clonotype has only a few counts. The CDR3 DNA sequence: TGTGCCAGCAGTGAAGTCGCAGGGTTAAACACCATATATTTT. This codes for CASSEVAGLNTIYF. The V call is TRBV6-1, the J call TRBJ1-3, with D possibly matching TRBD1 (5 bases). The CDR3 runs 14 residues. Looked up from germline, CDR1 is MNHNS and CDR2 is SASEGT. The V gene lost 1 base and the J gene lost 6 bases, with 10 bases spanning the gap.

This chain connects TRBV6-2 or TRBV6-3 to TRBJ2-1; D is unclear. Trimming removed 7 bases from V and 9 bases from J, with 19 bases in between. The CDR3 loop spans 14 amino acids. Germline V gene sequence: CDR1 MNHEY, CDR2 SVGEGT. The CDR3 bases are TGTGCCAGCACTTCTCGGAGTTTGACATTTGAGCAGTTCTTC. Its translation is CASTSRSLTFEQFF.

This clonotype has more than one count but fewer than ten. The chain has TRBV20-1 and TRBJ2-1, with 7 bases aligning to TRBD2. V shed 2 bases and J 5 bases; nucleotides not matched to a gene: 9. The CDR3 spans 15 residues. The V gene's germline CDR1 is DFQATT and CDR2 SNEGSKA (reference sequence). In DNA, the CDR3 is TGCAGTGCTAGAACTCCCTGGGGGGGGAACAATGAGCAGTTCTTC. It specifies CSARTPWGGNNEQFF.

The CDR3, as DNA: TGTGCCAGCAGTCTCGACGGCCCGACGGCTCACCTCACAGATACGCAGTATTTT. This sequence encodes CASSLDGPTAHLTDTQYF. This chain links TRBV12-3 or TRBV12-4 with TRBJ2-3; D is ambiguous. V gave up 5 bases and J gave up 2 bases, with 23 bases separating them. This CDR3 has 18 amino acids.

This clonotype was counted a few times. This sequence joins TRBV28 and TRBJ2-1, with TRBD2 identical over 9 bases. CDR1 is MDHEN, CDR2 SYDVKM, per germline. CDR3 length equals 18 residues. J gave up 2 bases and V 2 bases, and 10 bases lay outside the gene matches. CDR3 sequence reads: CASSLAGGPFVAYNEQFF. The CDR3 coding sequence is TGTGCCAGCAGTTTAGCGGGGGGGCCCTTCGTCGCCTACAATGAGCAGTTCTTC.

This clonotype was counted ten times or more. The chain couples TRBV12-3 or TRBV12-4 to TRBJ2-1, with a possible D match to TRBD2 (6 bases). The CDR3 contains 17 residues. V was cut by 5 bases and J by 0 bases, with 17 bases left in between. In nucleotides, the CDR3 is TGTGCCAGCAGTCCCCCACAGCGGGCACCCTCCTACAATGAGCAGTTCTTC. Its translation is CASSPPQRAPSYNEQFF.

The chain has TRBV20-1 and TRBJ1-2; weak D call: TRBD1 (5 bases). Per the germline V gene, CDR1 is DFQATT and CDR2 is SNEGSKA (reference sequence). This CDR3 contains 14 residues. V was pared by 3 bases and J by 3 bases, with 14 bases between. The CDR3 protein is CSASLRDVYYGYTF. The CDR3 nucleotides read TGCAGTGCTAGTCTAAGGGACGTTTACTATGGCTACACCTTC.

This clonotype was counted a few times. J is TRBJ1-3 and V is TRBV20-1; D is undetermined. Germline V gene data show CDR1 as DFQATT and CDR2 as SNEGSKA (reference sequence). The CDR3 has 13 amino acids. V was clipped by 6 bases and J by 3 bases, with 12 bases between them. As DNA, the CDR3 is TGCAGTGCGGCAGTAGGGAATGGAAACACCATATATTTT. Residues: CSAAVGNGNTIYF.

This CDR3 is CASSLAGLRGVQFF. The CDR3 DNA reads TGTGCCAGCAGCTTAGCTGGTTTGCGTGGGGTGCAGTTCTTC. The chain is built from TRBV7-9 and TRBJ2-1; the D is unclear. Germline V gene data show CDR1 as SEHNR and CDR2 as FQNEAQ (reference sequence). The CDR3 has 14 amino acids. V lost 0 bases, J lost 12 bases, and 15 bases lay in between.

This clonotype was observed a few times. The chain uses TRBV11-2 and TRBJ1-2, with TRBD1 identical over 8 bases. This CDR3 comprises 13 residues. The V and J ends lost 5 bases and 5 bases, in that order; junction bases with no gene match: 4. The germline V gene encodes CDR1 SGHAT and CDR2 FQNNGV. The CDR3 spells CASSQGQAYGYTF. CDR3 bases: TGTGCCAGCAGCCAGGGACAGGCTTATGGCTACACCTTC.

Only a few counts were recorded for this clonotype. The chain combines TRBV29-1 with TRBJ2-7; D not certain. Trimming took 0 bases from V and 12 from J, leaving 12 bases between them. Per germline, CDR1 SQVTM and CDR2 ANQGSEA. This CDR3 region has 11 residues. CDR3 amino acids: CSVEDSRRRYF. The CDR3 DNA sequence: TGCAGCGTTGAAGACAGCCGGAGAAGGTACTTC.

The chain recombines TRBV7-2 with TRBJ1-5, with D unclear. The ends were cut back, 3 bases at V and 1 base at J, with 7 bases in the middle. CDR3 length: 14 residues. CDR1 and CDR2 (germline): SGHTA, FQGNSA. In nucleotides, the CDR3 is TGTGCCAGCAGCTTTGCGAACAGCAATCAGCCCCAGCATTTT. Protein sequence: CASSFANSNQPQHF.

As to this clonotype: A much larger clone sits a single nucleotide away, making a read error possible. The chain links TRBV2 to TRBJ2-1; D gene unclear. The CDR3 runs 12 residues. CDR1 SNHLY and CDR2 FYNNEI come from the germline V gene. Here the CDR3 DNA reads TGTGCCAGCTGTGAGGCGGACAATGAGCAGTTCTTC. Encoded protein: CASCEADNEQFF.

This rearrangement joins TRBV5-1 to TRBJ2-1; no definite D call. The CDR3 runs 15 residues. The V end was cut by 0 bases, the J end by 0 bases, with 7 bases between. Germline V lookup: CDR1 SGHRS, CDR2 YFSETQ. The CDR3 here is CASSLDSSSYNEQFF. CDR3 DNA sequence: TGCGCCAGCAGCTTGGACTCTAGCTCCTACAATGAGCAGTTCTTC.

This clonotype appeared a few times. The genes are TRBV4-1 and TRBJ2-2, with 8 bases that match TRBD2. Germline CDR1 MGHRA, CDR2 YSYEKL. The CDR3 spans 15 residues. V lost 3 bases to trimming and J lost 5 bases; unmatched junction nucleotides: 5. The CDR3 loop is CASSQGIAGTGELFF. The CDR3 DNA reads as TGCGCCAGCAGCCAGGGGATAGCGGGGACCGGGGAGCTGTTTTTT.

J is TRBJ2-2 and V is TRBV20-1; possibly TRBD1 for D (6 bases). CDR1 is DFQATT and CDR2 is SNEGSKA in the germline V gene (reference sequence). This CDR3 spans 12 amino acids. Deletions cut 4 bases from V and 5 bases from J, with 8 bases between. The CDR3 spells CSANRGTGELFF. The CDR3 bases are TGCAGTGCTAATAGGGGGACCGGGGAGCTGTTTTTT.